Each of the 24 T cell receptor beta chains below was sequenced from the same sample in a study of post-analysis software for immune sequencing data. Unique molecular identifiers tagged the TCR beta cDNA libraries. A single record per CDR3 protein comes from TCRdb applying MiXCR to the PCR reads. This table holds about 380,000 distinct CDR3 sequences, less than 40% found once. Study findings and constraints: The five TRBV segments detected at higher frequency in patients than in controls included TRBV5-6, TRBV5-1 and TRBV20-1.

These TCRs are of unknown antigen specificity. The material sequenced was blood. The origin of the receptors is a girl between 5 and 17 years old with multiple sclerosis.

DNA of the CDR3: TGCAGTGCTAGGCACCCCCGATCCTACAATGAGCAGTTCTTC. It encodes CSARHPRSYNEQFF. This rearrangement joins TRBV20-1 to TRBJ2-1; no clear D. Deletions cut 3 bases from V and 1 base from J, with 10 bases between. The germline V gene has CDR1 DFQATT and CDR2 SNEGSKA (reference sequence). The length of the CDR3 is 14 residues.

This rearrangement joins TRBV10-2 to TRBJ2-7; D gene ambiguous. This CDR3 is built from 11 residues. The V gene's germline CDR1 is WSHSY and CDR2 SAAADI. With 4 bases removed from V and 5 bases from J, the gap between germline ends came to 6 bases. CDR3 amino acids: CASSGPHEQYF. The CDR3 DNA reads TGCGCCAGCAGTGGCCCGCACGAGCAGTACTTC.

This sequence joins TRBV5-6 and TRBJ2-3; D unclear. V shed 4 bases and J shed 1 base, with 7 bases lying between them. Germline V gene data show CDR1 as SGHDT and CDR2 as YYEEEE. CDR3 length: 13 residues. In nucleotides, the CDR3 is TGTGCCAGCAGCCCCATGGGCACAGATACGCAGTATTTT. Encoded protein: CASSPMGTDTQYF.

This chain joins TRBV13 and TRBJ2-1; 9 bases agree with TRBD2. The CDR3 has 16 amino acids. After removal of 6 bases from V and 5 bases from J, the junction contained 11 bases not matched to a gene. Germline CDR1 is PRHDT and CDR2 is FYEKMQ (reference sequence). The CDR3 nucleotides read TGTGCCAGCAGTCCTGAGCGGGGGGACCTTCACAATGAGCAGTTCTTC. This sequence encodes CASSPERGDLHNEQFF.

The rearrangement uses TRBV20-1 and TRBJ2-3; no clear D gene. The CDR3 consists of 13 residues. Germline loops: CDR1 DFQATT, CDR2 SNEGSKA (reference sequence). V lost 0 bases, J lost 9 bases, and 13 bases lay in between. The CDR3 spells CSARETAQWTQYF. CDR3 DNA: TGCAGTGCTAGAGAAACCGCTCAGTGGACGCAGTATTTT.

The V call is TRBV27, the J call TRBJ1-5; TRBD1 might be the D (5 bases). This CDR3 comprises 12 residues. CDR1 is MNHEY, CDR2 SMNVEV, per germline (reference sequence). The CDR3 reads CPRGGSNQPQHF. The CDR3 DNA sequence: TGTCCTCGGGGCGGCAGCAATCAGCCCCAGCATTTT.

The chain uses TRBV20-1 and TRBJ1-1; D ambiguous. The V and J ends lost 0 bases and 1 base respectively, with 9 bases between them. CDR3 length: 14 residues. The V gene's germline CDR1 is DFQATT and CDR2 SNEGSKA (reference sequence). The CDR3 DNA reads TGCAGTGCTAGAGATCACGGGCAGAACACTGAAGCTTTCTTT. Its protein is CSARDHGQNTEAFF.

This clonotype appeared a few times. The V and J genes are TRBV5-1 and TRBJ2-5; 8 bases line up with TRBD2. Germline V gene sequence: CDR1 SGHRS, CDR2 YFSETQ. Trimming at V came to 2 bases and at J to 1 base, leaving 4 bases not matched to a gene. This CDR3 is built from 15 residues. The CDR3 nucleotides are TGCGCCAGCAGCTTCCCGACTAGCGCCCAAGAGACCCAGTACTTC. This codes for CASSFPTSAQETQYF. Drawing the rest from reference TRBV5-1 and TRBJ2-5, the complete variable domain is KAGVTQTPRYLIKTRGQQVTLSCSPISGHRSVSWYQQTPGQGLQFLFEYFSETQRNKGNFPGRFSGRQFSNSRSEMNVSTLELGDSALYLCASSFPTSAQETQYFGPGTRLLVL.

This clonotype was observed a handful of times. The rearrangement links TRBV28 to TRBJ2-1, with no clear D. The CDR3 is 14 amino acids. CDR1 and CDR2 from the germline V gene are MDHEN and SYDVKM. The germline V and J ends were trimmed by 10 bases and 3 bases, with 16 bases remaining between them. CDR3 nucleotide sequence: TGTGCCACCCTCACTGAGAATGGCTACAATGAGCAGTTCTTC. This encodes CATLTENGYNEQFF.

The sample holds a few counts of this clonotype. This sequence joins TRBV12-3 or TRBV12-4 and TRBJ2-1, with 11 bases identical to TRBD2. The CDR3 covers 15 residues. The ends lost 6 bases at V and 6 bases at J; junction bases unmatched: 7. CDR3 sequence: CASSDSGGAGNEQFF. CDR3 coding DNA: TGTGCCAGCAGCGATAGCGGGGGGGCCGGCAATGAGCAGTTCTTC.

This clonotype has just a few counts. The rearrangement uses TRBV7-6 and TRBJ2-7, with D maybe TRBD1 (6 bases). Germline V CDR1 and CDR2: SGHVS, FNYEAQ. This CDR3 spans 13 amino acids. The V and J ends lost 5 bases and 2 bases respectively, with 10 bases between them. The DNA for the CDR3 is TGTGCCAGCAGCGCCGGACAGACCTACGAGCAGTACTTC. Protein: CASSAGQTYEQYF.

This chain connects TRBV7-2 to TRBJ1-2, with D maybe TRBD1 (5 bases). Germline V gene data show CDR1 as SGHTA and CDR2 as FQGNSA. The CDR3 covers 15 residues. The V end lost 1 base, the J end lost 7 bases, and 16 bases lay between the germline ends. Here the CDR3 DNA reads TGTGCCAGCAGCTTAGGGGGGGACGGATATAGTGGCTACACCTTC. This gives the protein CASSLGGDGYSGYTF.

This clonotype was observed a few times. The V and J genes are TRBV7-2 and TRBJ1-5; TRBD1 might be the D (5 bases). Germline-derived CDR1 and CDR2 are SGHTA and FQGNSA. This CDR3 comprises 13 residues. Trimming took 5 bases from V and 5 from J, leaving 10 bases between them. The CDR3 DNA is TGTGCCAGCAGCCCCAGGGAGCATCAGCCCCAGCATTTT. Amino acids: CASSPREHQPQHF.

The chain employs TRBV20-1 and TRBJ2-4; 10 nucleotides match TRBD1. The V gene end was trimmed by 4 bases and the J gene end by 0 bases; junction bases not matched to a gene: 9. This CDR3 contains 17 residues. Germline assignment: CDR1 DFQATT and CDR2 SNEGSKA (reference sequence). This chain's CDR3 is CSAIGTGVLLAKNIQYF. CDR3 bases: TGCAGTGCTATTGGGACAGGGGTTCTCCTAGCCAAAAACATTCAGTACTTC.

The V call is TRBV12-3 or TRBV12-4, the J call TRBJ1-2, with 7 nucleotides matching TRBD1. Trimming took 5 bases from V and 3 from J; bases not matched to a gene: 3. The length of the CDR3 is 13 residues. The DNA for the CDR3 is TGTGCCAGCAGTCCACAGGGGCACTATGGCTACACCTTC. It yields the protein CASSPQGHYGYTF.

This chain uses TRBV6-2 or TRBV6-3 with TRBJ2-7; D is perhaps TRBD2 (6 bases). This CDR3 is 14 amino acids long. Between the trimmed V and J ends, which lost 0 bases and 5 bases, there was a span of 11 bases. CDR1 is MNHEY, CDR2 SVGEGT, per germline. DNA of the CDR3: TGTGCCAGCAGTTACTCAAGGACTAAAGACGAGCAGTACTTC. Protein product: CASSYSRTKDEQYF.

This clonotype was recorded a few times. The chain joins TRBV11-2 to TRBJ1-2; D is perhaps TRBD1 (5 bases). V was trimmed by 3 bases and J by 4 bases, leaving 12 bases between them. The CDR3 sequence is 14 residues long. Germline lookup yields CDR1 SGHAT and CDR2 FQNNGV. This chain's CDR3 is CASSFQRGPYGYTF. The CDR3 coding sequence is TGTGCCAGCAGCTTCCAAAGGGGTCCCTATGGCTACACCTTC.

V and J are TRBV2 and TRBJ1-5; perhaps TRBD1 as D (6 bases). Trimming cost V 6 bases and J 3 bases, with 12 bases left between them. The CDR3 has 14 residues. Germline V gives CDR1 SNHLY, CDR2 FYNNEI. The CDR3 bases are TGTGCCAGCAGGGGGGCGCGGATCAATCAGCCCCAGCATTTT. Its translation is CASRGARINQPQHF.

This clonotype was detected only a few times. The rearrangement uses TRBV6-1 and TRBJ1-5; no definite D call. Deletions cut 3 bases from V and 3 bases from J, with 9 bases between. Looked up from germline, CDR1 is MNHNS and CDR2 is SASEGT. This CDR3 has 14 residues. The CDR3 spells CASSELSNNQPQHF. Written as DNA, the CDR3 is TGTGCCAGCAGTGAGTTATCTAACAATCAGCCCCAGCATTTT.

The chain links TRBV6-6 to TRBJ2-1; 8 nucleotides align to TRBD1. Trimming removed 4 bases from V and 5 bases from J; junction bases left unmatched: 4. The CDR3 spans 14 residues. The V gene's germline CDR1 is MNHNY and CDR2 SVGAGI (reference sequence). The CDR3 nucleotides are TGTGCCAGCAGTTTCGGACAGGGCCACAATGAGCAGTTCTTC. It is translated as CASSFGQGHNEQFF.

V gene TRBV3-1 combines with J gene TRBJ2-5; no definite D call. The germline V gene encodes CDR1 LGHDT and CDR2 YNNKEL (reference sequence). Deletions cut 7 bases from V and 3 bases from J, with 24 bases between. This CDR3 has 17 amino acids. The CDR3 spells CASKPGSGAGPKETQYF. The CDR3 DNA sequence: TGTGCCAGCAAGCCTGGGTCTGGAGCCGGGCCTAAAGAGACCCAGTACTTC.

The table lists this clonotype with a few counts. The V and J genes are TRBV4-1 and TRBJ2-1; 8 bases are a match to TRBD2. The CDR3 is 15 amino acids. V was clipped by 1 base and J by 8 bases; unmatched bases: 7. Germline V gene lookup returns CDR1 MGHRA and CDR2 YSYEKL. As DNA, the CDR3 is TGCGCCAGCAGCCAAGTGGGACTAGTGTCCGATGAGCAGTTCTTC. Its translation is CASSQVGLVSDEQFF.

This clonotype was recorded many times. Here the CDR3 reads CASSLGPYNEQFF. In DNA form, the CDR3 reads TGTGCCAGCAGCTTAGGACCTTACAATGAGCAGTTCTTC. The chain has TRBV7-9 and TRBJ2-1, with D hard to call. The CDR3 is 13 amino acids. Trimming removed 1 base at V and 4 bases at J, with 5 bases between. Germline-derived CDR1 and CDR2 are SEHNR and FQNEAQ (reference sequence).

V usage is TRBV5-1 and J usage is TRBJ2-3; perhaps TRBD2 as D (5 bases). Germline V gene lookup returns CDR1 SGHRS and CDR2 YFSETQ. V lost 0 bases to trimming and J lost 3 bases, with 11 bases between them. CDR3 length: 15 amino acids. The CDR3 here is CASSLETLATDTQYF. In DNA, the CDR3 is TGCGCCAGCAGCTTGGAAACCCTAGCTACAGATACGCAGTATTTT.